This T cell receptor (beta chain) was sequenced in a study of cytomegalovirus exposure and HLA in healthy donors. The V gene end was trimmed by 5 bases and the J gene end by 6 bases; junction bases not matched to a gene: 4. The CDR3 runs 13 residues. Germline V gene sequence: CDR1 SQVTM, CDR2 ANQGSEA. Both 60 Vbeta primers and 13 Jbeta primers went into the PCR. The method was immunoSEQ multiplex PCR; TCRdb's version includes in-frame clones alone and lacks a portion of them. This sample's clone table lists about 55,000 clones. The chain carries TRBV29-1 and TRBJ2-7; 13 nucleotides line up with TRBD2. The clonotype comes from a man aged 50-60 years in good health and CMV-seropositive. The sequenced sample consisted of PBMCs. In DNA, the CDR3 is TGCAGCGTTCGTGGACTAGCGGGAGTCGAGCAGTACTTC. It codes for CSVRGLAGVEQYF.